The clone carrying this T cell receptor beta chain was seen only a few times. Its target is unknown. Trimming removed 0 bases from V and 2 bases from J, with 10 bases in between. CDR1 is DFQATT, CDR2 SNEGSKA, per germline (reference sequence). CDR3 length: 14 residues. Via MiXCR, TCRdb re-called the RT-PCR reads, giving one row per CDR3 protein. The sample shows about 300,000 distinct CDR3 sequences, approximately 23% of them seen only once. The source of the sample is a study of response to subunit inactivated influenza vaccine. Whole-study results and caveats: That few new T cells are recruited by each seasonal influenza vaccination was the authors' suggestion.

The sequence came from a man between 50 and 70 years old who received an inactivated influenza vaccine. The specimen comprised PBMCs from blood, sampled about 20 months after vaccination. The rearrangement joins TRBV20-1 to TRBJ1-2, with D possibly being TRBD1 (5 bases). The CDR3 sequence is CSARDGGENYGYTF. The DNA for the CDR3 is TGCAGTGCTAGAGATGGAGGGGAGAACTATGGCTACACCTTC.